A selection of T cell receptor beta chains follows, all from one sample in a study of T cell responses to AZD1222 COVID-19 vaccine. The data were produced by immunoSEQ multiplex PCR, yet TCRdb's version contains in-frame clones alone and is incomplete. The sample consists of around 220,000 clones, about 94% of them appearing once. This specimen consisted of peripheral blood, obtained 28 days after the second dose of the MenACWY control vaccine. These TCRs come from an adult who received the MenACWY meningococcal vaccine as a control. Both conserved end residues are part of each CDR3. The D gene is left open where the match is weak. Clone size is given for some rows only: seen once, a few or many times, or a class if the clone is expanded.

d_call	clone_size	v_call	j_call	cdr3_aa	cdr3_nt
NA	NA	TRBV6-6	TRBJ1-3	CASSRRGELVSGNTIYF	TGTGCCAGCAGTCGGCGGGGCGAGCTGGTATCTGGAAACACCATATATTTT
NA	NA	TRBV7-2	TRBJ2-4	CASSLGLDVSKNIQYF	TGTGCCAGCAGCTTAGGGTTAGACGTATCCAAAAACATTCAGTACTTC
TRBD2	NA	TRBV2	TRBJ2-5	CASSETRGSGETQYF	TGTGCCAGCAGTGAAACTCGCGGGAGTGGGGAGACCCAGTACTTC
NA	NA	TRBV6-6	TRBJ1-5	CASTKQNQPQHF	TGTGCCAGCACTAAGCAAAATCAGCCCCAGCATTTT
NA	once	TRBV11-3	TRBJ1-6	CASSLDGGRARVSPLHF	TGTGCCAGCAGCTTAGACGGAGGCAGGGCAAGGGTGTCACCCCTCCACTTT
TRBD1	NA	TRBV20-1	TRBJ2-3	CSASVTAGGPDTQYF	TGCAGTGCTAGTGTCACTGCAGGGGGCCCAGATACGCAGTATTTT
NA	NA	TRBV19	TRBJ2-7	CASSMQQSEQYF	TGTGCCAGTAGTATGCAACAGAGCGAGCAGTACTTC
NA	NA	TRBV7-2	TRBJ1-2	CASSPDRRISYGYTF	TGTGCCAGCAGCCCCGACAGGCGGATAAGCTATGGCTACACCTTC
TRBD1	NA	TRBV5-5	TRBJ1-2	CASSLGPFGQGVGYTF	TGTGCCAGCAGCTTGGGGCCCTTCGGACAGGGGGTTGGCTACACCTTC
NA	NA	TRBV28	TRBJ1-2	CASSLAPGGGYTF	TGTGCCAGCAGTTTAGCTCCTGGAGGGGGCTACACCTTC
NA	NA	TRBV28	TRBJ1-2	CASSPVTGINYGYTF	TGTGCCAGCAGTCCCGTAACAGGGATCAACTATGGCTACACCTTC
TRBD1	once	TRBV5-1	TRBJ2-7	CASSWGAVGGNEQYF	TGCGCCAGCAGCTGGGGCGCTGTAGGGGGCAACGAGCAGTACTTC
NA	NA	TRBV27	TRBJ1-1	CASSLGEHTEAFF	TGTGCCAGCAGTTTAGGAGAGCACACTGAAGCTTTCTTT
NA	NA	TRBV19	TRBJ2-5	CASSTRQGKRETQYF	TGTGCCAGTAGTACACGCCAGGGGAAGAGGGAGACCCAGTACTTC
TRBD1	NA	TRBV18	TRBJ2-7	CASSLGDRAEQYF	TGTGCCAGCTCACTCGGGGACAGGGCCGAGCAGTACTTC
NA	NA	TRBV2	TRBJ1-2	CASSLGWAQANYGYTF	TGTGCCAGCAGCCTGGGTTGGGCCCAGGCTAACTATGGCTACACCTTC
TRBD2	NA	TRBV9	TRBJ2-2	CASSVVGGPTGELFF	TGTGCCAGCAGCGTAGTGGGAGGGCCCACCGGGGAGCTGTTTTTT
TRBD2	NA	TRBV9	TRBJ2-1	CASSFPGLVGFRGKYNEQFF	TGTGCCAGCAGCTTTCCGGGACTAGTGGGGTTCCGGGGTAAGTACAATGAGCAGTTCTTC
NA	NA	TRBV3-1/TRBV3-2	TRBJ1-6	CASSQDVGPSNSPLHF	TGTGCCAGCAGCCAAGATGTGGGACCCAGTAATTCACCCCTCCACTTT
NA	NA	TRBV9	TRBJ2-3	CASSVTGTDTQYF	TGTGCCAGCAGCGTAACAGGTACAGATACGCAGTATTTT
TRBD2	NA	TRBV9	TRBJ2-7	CASSPTDGGGSYYEQYF	TGTGCCAGCAGCCCCACAGATGGGGGGGGGAGTTACTACGAGCAGTACTTC
TRBD1	NA	TRBV2	TRBJ1-2	CASSQRWGQGLFGYTF	TGTGCCAGCAGTCAAAGGTGGGGACAGGGTTTGTTTGGCTACACCTTC
TRBD2	once	TRBV7-3	TRBJ2-1	CASSLTPAGGVNEQFF	TGTGCCAGCAGCTTAACTCCAGCGGGGGGTGTGAATGAGCAGTTCTTC
NA	NA	TRBV7-8	TRBJ2-1	CASSLDSRAHEQFF	TGTGCCAGCAGCTTAGATAGCAGGGCACATGAGCAGTTCTTC
TRBD1	NA	TRBV12-3/TRBV12-4	TRBJ2-7	CASSHGQGGEQYF	TGTGCCAGCAGTCACGGACAGGGCGGCGAGCAGTACTTC
TRBD2	NA	TRBV9	TRBJ2-7	CASSVEGTSMYEQYF	TGTGCCAGCAGCGTCGAAGGGACTAGTATGTACGAGCAGTACTTC
NA	NA	TRBV6-1	TRBJ2-7	CASSEYTGLYEQYF	TGTGCCAGCAGTGAATACACAGGGTTGTACGAGCAGTACTTC
NA	few	TRBV28	TRBJ1-4	CASSPSVGGGNEKLFF	TGTGCCAGCAGTCCCTCCGTGGGTGGGGGTAATGAAAAACTGTTTTTT
TRBD2	NA	TRBV10-1	TRBJ2-1	CASSGNPSGRSNEQFF	TGCGCCAGCAGTGGGAATCCTAGCGGGAGGTCCAATGAGCAGTTCTTC
NA	NA	TRBV9	TRBJ1-1	CASSPRVNTEAFF	TGTGCCAGCAGCCCCAGGGTGAACACTGAAGCTTTCTTT
NA	NA	TRBV5-4	TRBJ2-3	CASSPTPGDTQYF	TGTGCCAGCAGTCCAACCCCCGGGGATACGCAGTATTTT
TRBD1	NA	TRBV6-5	TRBJ1-6	CATMTGGNSPLHF	TGTGCCACCATGACAGGGGGGAATTCACCCCTCCACTTT
TRBD1	once	TRBV28	TRBJ1-5	CASPPKRTGLWQPQHF	TGTGCCAGTCCCCCTAAAAGGACAGGCTTATGGCAGCCCCAGCATTTT
TRBD1	NA	TRBV6-5	TRBJ2-2	CASRLGQGATGELFF	TGTGCCAGCAGGTTGGGACAGGGGGCCACCGGGGAGCTGTTTTTT
NA	NA	TRBV4-2	TRBJ2-3	CASSQDRRGTDTQYF	TGTGCCAGCAGCCAAGATCGGCGGGGCACAGATACGCAGTATTTT
NA	once	TRBV3-1/TRBV3-2	TRBJ2-2	CASSHSGLRDWTIPGELFF	TGTGCCAGCAGCCACTCTGGTCTCCGGGACTGGACAATCCCCGGGGAGCTGTTTTTT
NA	NA	TRBV6-5	TRBJ1-2	CASSRGTTNYGYTF	TGTGCCAGCAGCCGAGGGACAACGAACTATGGCTACACCTTC
NA	NA	TRBV11-2	TRBJ2-3	CASTLLIHPGRTDTQYF	TGTGCCAGCACCTTACTTATCCATCCCGGGCGCACAGATACGCAGTATTTT
NA	NA	TRBV3-1/TRBV3-2	TRBJ1-4	CASSQDRRDEKLFF	TGTGCCAGCAGCCAAGACAGGCGAGATGAAAAACTGTTTTTT
TRBD1	NA	TRBV6-5	TRBJ1-5	CASSYSRTGGQPQHF	TGTGCCAGCAGTTACTCGAGGACAGGAGGTCAGCCCCAGCATTTT
NA	NA	TRBV5-1	TRBJ2-7	CASRPRQSSYEQYF	TGCGCCAGCCGACCCCGCCAATCCTCCTACGAGCAGTACTTC
TRBD1	NA	TRBV4-3	TRBJ1-2	CASSRDRGTNYGYTF	TGCGCCAGCAGCAGAGACAGGGGTACTAACTATGGCTACACCTTC
NA	NA	TRBV6-5	TRBJ1-2	CASSPGLDYGYTF	TGTGCCAGCAGTCCCGGGCTAGACTATGGCTACACCTTC
NA	NA	TRBV9	TRBJ2-2	CASSPNQEGELFF	TGTGCCAGCAGCCCCAATCAGGAAGGGGAGCTGTTTTTT
NA	NA	TRBV28	TRBJ2-4	CASSLRPRLGNIQYF	TGTGCCAGCAGTTTAAGGCCCAGGTTGGGAAACATTCAGTACTTC
NA	NA	TRBV3-1/TRBV3-2	TRBJ1-2	CASSQDLLGYTF	TGTGCCAGCAGCCAAGATCTACTTGGCTACACCTTC
NA	NA	TRBV7-8	TRBJ1-5	CASSLGPNQPQHF	TGTGCCAGCAGCTTAGGTCCTAATCAGCCCCAGCATTTT
NA	once	TRBV6-5	TRBJ1-2	CASRPGVGYGYTF	TGTGCCAGCCGCCCTGGGGTTGGCTATGGCTACACCTTC
NA	NA	TRBV29-1	TRBJ1-2	CSVGGRVNYGYTF	TGCAGCGTTGGGGGTAGGGTGAACTATGGCTACACCTTC
TRBD1	NA	TRBV5-1	TRBJ1-2	CASSGGTGPLYGYTF	TGCGCCAGCAGCGGGGGGACAGGGCCACTCTATGGCTACACCTTC
NA	NA	TRBV29-1	TRBJ1-3	CSATDINSGNTIYF	TGCAGCGCCACTGACATCAACTCTGGAAACACCATATATTTT
NA	NA	TRBV9	TRBJ2-7	CASSVEAGAWGEQYF	TGTGCCAGCAGCGTAGAGGCGGGGGCCTGGGGGGAGCAGTACTTC
NA	NA	TRBV6-5	TRBJ1-4	CATRELGEKLFF	TGTGCCACCCGGGAGCTAGGCGAAAAACTGTTTTTT
NA	NA	TRBV11-1	TRBJ2-1	CASLVGVLNNEQFF	TGTGCCAGCCTCGTTGGGGTGCTTAACAATGAGCAGTTCTTC
NA	NA	TRBV10-3	TRBJ1-2	CAISGSLMGGENYGYTF	TGTGCCATCAGTGGTTCCTTGATGGGGGGAGAGAACTATGGCTACACCTTC
NA	NA	TRBV4-3	TRBJ2-2	CASSQVPRGELFF	TGCGCCAGCAGCCAAGTTCCCCGAGGGGAGCTGTTTTTT
NA	NA	TRBV7-3	TRBJ2-7	CASSLSPNSYEQYF	TGTGCCAGCAGCTTATCCCCCAATTCCTACGAGCAGTACTTC
TRBD1	NA	TRBV7-9	TRBJ1-1	CASSSRQGASTEAFF	TGTGCCAGCAGCTCCAGACAGGGGGCGAGCACTGAAGCTTTCTTT
NA	NA	TRBV9	TRBJ1-1	CASSVTPRTEAFF	TGTGCCAGCAGCGTGACCCCACGGACTGAAGCTTTCTTT